Below are 8 T cell receptor beta chains sequenced from a single sample in a study of shared clonotypes between healthy human individuals. The protocol was immunoSEQ multiplex PCR, while the TCRdb copy is restricted to in-frame clones and leaves out a portion. The table shows under 650,000 clones, with roughly 95% occurring only once. The sample consisted of naive CD4+ T cells sorted from blood. Regarding subset: CD45RA+ positively selected. Receptors were obtained from a woman aged 25 to 39 in good health.

The chain has TRBV11-3 and TRBJ2-1; D might be TRBD1 or TRBD2, each matching 5 bases. Trimming cost V 5 bases and J 8 bases, with 22 bases left between them. CDR3 length equals 16 residues. Looked up from germline, CDR1 is SGHNT and CDR2 is YENEEA. CDR3: CASSQSGTPLRDEQFF. The DNA of the CDR3 is TGTGCCAGCAGCCAGTCCGGGACCCCCCTTAGGGATGAGCAGTTCTTC.

This chain links TRBV11-2 with TRBJ1-1; possible D gene TRBD1, 5 bases. The CDR3 runs 15 residues. Germline V lookup: CDR1 SGHAT, CDR2 FQNNGV. The V end was cut by 5 bases, the J end by 4 bases, with 17 bases between. The CDR3 region has the DNA TGTGCCAGCAGCCATGACGGGGGGAGAGGCACTGAAGCTTTCTTT. Its protein is CASSHDGGRGTEAFF.

The J gene is TRBJ1-2, the V gene TRBV28; 7 bases map to TRBD1. V dropped 6 bases and J dropped 8; count of bases not matched to a gene: 9. Looked up from germline, CDR1 is MDHEN and CDR2 is SYDVKM. The CDR3 runs 13 residues. CDR3 nucleotide sequence: TGTGCCAGCAGACCCCAGGGGGAATACGGCTACACCTTC. This sequence encodes CASRPQGEYGYTF.

The chain joins TRBV7-6 to TRBJ2-7; D may be TRBD1 (5 bases). From germline, CDR1 is SGHVS and CDR2 FNYEAQ. The germline V and J ends were trimmed by 2 bases and 6 bases, with 11 bases remaining between them. The CDR3 is 13 amino acids. The DNA for the CDR3 is TGTGCCAGCAGCTTATCAGGGTCGGTCGAGCAGTACTTC. This translates into CASSLSGSVEQYF.

V and J are TRBV18 and TRBJ1-2; no reliable D call. This CDR3 is built from 14 residues. CDR1 is KGHSH, CDR2 LQKENI, per germline. V was trimmed by 5 bases and J by 2 bases, leaving 12 bases between them. The CDR3 loop reads CASSLAGGNYGYTF. As DNA, the CDR3 is TGTGCCAGCTCATTGGCAGGCGGGAACTATGGCTACACCTTC.

Here the CDR3 DNA reads TGTGCCAGCAGTATCACCCGCAGGACCCCTTTCTTT. Translating it yields CASSITRRTPFF. The chain has TRBV28 and TRBJ1-1; D call uncertain. CDR3 size: 12 residues. Between the trimmed V and J ends, which lost 5 bases and 12 bases, there was a span of 16 bases. Germline loops: CDR1 MDHEN, CDR2 SYDVKM.

This chain connects TRBV28 to TRBJ2-7, with 10 bases identical to TRBD2. The CDR3 totals 14 residues. Germline CDR1 is MDHEN and CDR2 is SYDVKM. V shed 6 bases and J 6 bases; nucleotides not matched to a gene: 8. The CDR3: CASRPSGRNGEQYF. The DNA for the CDR3 is TGTGCCAGCAGACCTAGCGGGAGAAACGGCGAGCAGTACTTC.

This clone has only one observation. The chain employs TRBV5-6 and TRBJ1-6; D perhaps matches TRBD1 (5 bases). CDR3 length: 16 residues. Germline V gene sequence: CDR1 SGHDT, CDR2 YYEEEE. The V and J ends lost 0 bases and 4 bases respectively, with 11 bases between them. CDR3 loop: CASSLVGAEYNSPLHF. CDR3 DNA: TGTGCCAGCAGCTTGGTAGGGGCAGAGTATAATTCACCCCTCCACTTT.